These 30 T cell receptor beta chains were sequenced from one sample in a study of cytomegalovirus exposure and HLA in healthy donors. Measured with immunoSEQ multiplex PCR; TCRdb has only the in-frame clones, and not every one. The sample shows approximately 100,000 clones, about 90% of them seen only once. Material: PBMCs. These receptors originate from a man between 18 and 35 years old in good health and CMV-seropositive.

Only a few counts were recorded for this clone. V usage is TRBV7-3 and J usage is TRBJ2-5, with 9 bases that match TRBD2. The junction had 4 bases not matched to a gene; V was cut back by 0 bases and J by 5 bases. CDR3 length: 15 amino acids. The germline V gene encodes CDR1 SGHTA and CDR2 FQGTGA. DNA for the CDR3: TGTGCCAGCAGCTTAACTAGCGGGAGTCATGAGACCCAGTACTTC. Translating it yields CASSLTSGSHETQYF.

This chain links TRBV4-3 with TRBJ2-3, with a tentative D call TRBD1 (6 bases). CDR1 is LGHNA, CDR2 YSLEER, per germline. This CDR3 has 14 amino acids. V was trimmed by 1 base and J by 5 bases, leaving 10 bases between them. The CDR3 nucleotides read TGCGCCAGCAGCCAAGTAGCAGGGGAAGATACGCAGTATTTT. Amino acid sequence: CASSQVAGEDTQYF.

The chain combines TRBV27 with TRBJ2-1; D is unresolved. Trimming cost V 3 bases and J 8 bases, with 8 bases left between them. The CDR3 covers 12 residues. Looked up from germline, CDR1 is MNHEY and CDR2 is SMNVEV (reference sequence). The DNA for the CDR3 is TGTGCCAGCAGTTTTTCGGGTGATGAGCAGTTCTTC. It yields the protein CASSFSGDEQFF.

In DNA form, the CDR3 reads TGTGCCAGCAGTTATACAGGCGATTCACCCCTCCACTTT. It translates to CASSYTGDSPLHF. The chain links TRBV7-2 to TRBJ1-6, with D perhaps matching TRBD1 (5 bases). The germline V and J ends were trimmed by 6 bases and 8 bases, with 11 bases remaining between them. Germline V lookup: CDR1 SGHTA, CDR2 FQGNSA. This CDR3 region has 13 residues.

The V call is TRBV5-6, the J call TRBJ2-7; perhaps TRBD2 as D (6 bases). V was clipped by 2 bases and J by 2 bases, with 11 bases between them. The germline V gene encodes CDR1 SGHDT and CDR2 YYEEEE. The CDR3 contains 14 residues. CDR3 sequence (DNA): TGTGCCAGCAGCTTCGTTGCGGGGCCCTACGAGCAGTACTTC. This gives the protein CASSFVAGPYEQYF.

This sequence joins TRBV6-1 and TRBJ1-4; 7 bases map to TRBD1. CDR1 and CDR2 (germline): MNHNS, SASEGT. The CDR3 sequence is 14 residues long. After removal of 8 bases from V and 7 bases from J, the junction contained 10 bases not matched to a gene. The chain's CDR3 is CASVRTGTAEKLFF. Written as DNA, the CDR3 is TGTGCCAGCGTTAGAACCGGGACAGCTGAAAAACTGTTTTTT.

This chain links TRBV14 with TRBJ1-2, with 7 nucleotides matching TRBD1. CDR3 size: 13 residues. V dropped 5 bases and J dropped 4; count of bases not matched to a gene: 4. Germline CDR1 reads SGHDN; CDR2 reads FVKESK. The DNA for the CDR3 is TGTGCCAGCAGCTACCGGGACAGCTATGGCTACACCTTC. It codes for CASSYRDSYGYTF.

The chain recombines TRBV6-5 with TRBJ2-3, with 7 bases aligning to TRBD2. Germline lookup yields CDR1 MNHEY and CDR2 SVGAGI. V gave up 0 bases and J gave up 4 bases; unmatched junction bases: 4. This CDR3 spans 15 amino acids. CDR3 residues: CASSYSKREADTQYF. CDR3 DNA: TGTGCCAGCAGTTACTCTAAGCGGGAAGCAGATACGCAGTATTTT.

This chain joins TRBV23-1 and TRBJ1-5, with a possible D match to TRBD1 (6 bases). TRBV23-1 is classed as an ORF, of uncertain function. V was clipped by 4 bases and J by 5 bases, with 12 bases between them. The CDR3 totals 14 residues. The CDR3: CASSPDSFDQPQHF. The DNA for the CDR3 is TGCGCCAGCAGTCCGGACAGTTTCGATCAGCCCCAGCATTTT.

The chain links TRBV2 to TRBJ1-2; D remains unclear. V was pared by 2 bases and J by 3 bases, with 13 bases between. The CDR3 consists of 15 residues. Germline V gene sequence: CDR1 SNHLY, CDR2 FYNNEI. The CDR3 nucleotides are TGTGCCAGCAGTGAACTGGGCACCGGGGACTATGGCTACACCTTC. It is translated as CASSELGTGDYGYTF.

The rearrangement joins TRBV11-1 to TRBJ1-1; weak D call: TRBD1 (5 bases). The V end was cut by 2 bases, the J end by 12 bases, with 13 bases between. CDR1 is SGHAT, CDR2 FQDESV, per germline (reference sequence). This CDR3 has 12 amino acids. The CDR3 DNA sequence: TGTGCCAGCAGCTTAATCGTAGGGGCATCTTTCTTT. Protein sequence: CASSLIVGASFF.

The V gene is TRBV9, the J gene TRBJ2-5; 11 positions agree with TRBD1. CDR1 and CDR2 from the germline V gene are SGDLS and YYNGEE. Germline trimming cut 0 bases from V and 5 bases from J; bases unmatched to any gene: 9. The CDR3 length is 17 residues. CDR3 DNA sequence: TGTGCCAGCAGCGTAGTGGGCTGGACAGGGGGCGGCGAGACCCAGTACTTC. Its protein is CASSVVGWTGGGETQYF.

Regarding this clone: The sample holds other DNA sequences that translate to the same CDR3. V is TRBV27 and J is TRBJ2-2; 11 bases align to TRBD1. The CDR3 consists of 17 residues. The V segment lost 8 bases and the J segment 7 bases; nucleotides outside the gene matches: 15. The germline V gene has CDR1 MNHEY and CDR2 SMNVEV (reference sequence). The CDR3 region is CASSGAGTGGVGGELFF. CDR3 sequence (DNA): TGTGCCAGCTCAGGAGCCGGGACAGGGGGAGTCGGCGGGGAGCTGTTTTTT.

The rearrangement links TRBV15 to TRBJ2-1; 9 bases are a match to TRBD2. V dropped 3 bases and J dropped 4; count of bases not matched to a gene: 19. Germline loops: CDR1 LNHNV, CDR2 YYDKDF (reference sequence). The CDR3 is 20 amino acids. The CDR3 protein is CATSSSQGASGRIVYNEQFF. The CDR3 nucleotides are TGTGCCACCAGCAGTTCGCAAGGTGCGAGCGGGAGGATTGTTTACAATGAGCAGTTCTTC.

The chain employs TRBV18 and TRBJ2-3, with TRBD2 as a possible D gene (6 bases). CDR1 and CDR2 (germline): KGHSH, LQKENI. CDR3 size: 13 residues. V lost 6 bases to trimming and J lost 3 bases, with 10 bases between them. CDR3 protein: CASSLAETDTQYF. CDR3 in DNA: TGTGCCAGCTCCTTAGCGGAAACAGATACGCAGTATTTT.

The chain uses TRBV6-5 and TRBJ1-1; 7 bases agree with TRBD1. Germline trimming cut 9 bases from V and 4 bases from J; bases unmatched to any gene: 14. The CDR3 has 15 amino acids. Per germline, CDR1 MNHEY and CDR2 SVGAGI. CDR3 in amino acids: CASCLDREWFTEAFF. CDR3 sequence (DNA): TGTGCCAGTTGCCTTGACAGGGAGTGGTTCACTGAAGCTTTCTTT.

CDR3 residues: CASSYDRAPYEQYF. The CDR3, as DNA: TGTGCCAGCAGTTATGACAGGGCCCCCTACGAGCAGTACTTC. The V gene is TRBV6-6, the J gene TRBJ2-7; 7 bases fit TRBD1. CDR1 is MNHNY and CDR2 is SVGAGI in the germline V gene (reference sequence). The junction had 4 bases not matched to a gene; V was cut back by 3 bases and J by 2 bases. The CDR3 has 14 residues.

This chain links TRBV23-1 with TRBJ1-5; 9 bases align to TRBD1. TRBV23-1 qualifies as an ORF whose function is uncertain. Germline trimming cut 4 bases from V and 3 bases from J; bases unmatched to any gene: 7. CDR3 length: 16 residues. The DNA for the CDR3 is TGCGCCAGCAGTCTGAACGGGACAGGGCTCAATCAGCCCCAGCATTTT. Amino acids: CASSLNGTGLNQPQHF.

The chain links TRBV11-2 to TRBJ2-1; 8 positions agree with TRBD2. With 6 bases clipped from V and 3 bases from J, the junction kept 4 bases outside the gene matches. The CDR3 covers 14 residues. CDR1 is SGHAT and CDR2 is FQNNGV in the germline V gene. This CDR3 reads CASRNSGDYNEQFF. The CDR3 DNA reads as TGTGCCAGCAGGAATAGCGGGGACTACAATGAGCAGTTCTTC.

The table lists this clone with a few counts. The chain couples TRBV7-9 to TRBJ2-7; 8 nucleotides agree with TRBD2. The CDR3 is 16 amino acids. Trimming took 5 bases from V and 5 from J; bases not matched to a gene: 14. Germline V gene lookup returns CDR1 SEHNR and CDR2 FQNEAQ (reference sequence). Written as DNA, the CDR3 is TGTGCCAGCAGCCCTCCCTGGAGGATGGGACTAGACGAGCAGTACTTC. It specifies CASSPPWRMGLDEQYF. Using reference TRBV7-9 and TRBJ2-7 for the parts outside the CDR3, the full variable domain is DTGVSQNPRHKITKRGQNVTFRCDPISEHNRLYWYRQTLGQGPEFLTYFQNEAQLEKSRLLSDRFSAERPKGSFSTLEIQRTEQGDSAMYLCASSPPWRMGLDEQYFGPGTRLTVT.

J is TRBJ2-2 and V is TRBV11-3; 8 positions match TRBD2. Germline V gene lookup returns CDR1 SGHNT and CDR2 YENEEA. The CDR3 spans 18 residues. The V and J ends lost 8 bases and 0 bases, in that order; junction bases with no gene match: 14. This CDR3 is CASGPRGLAGANTGELFF. CDR3 coding DNA: TGTGCCAGCGGGCCTAGAGGGCTAGCGGGCGCGAACACCGGGGAGCTGTTTTTT.

This chain links TRBV5-4 with TRBJ2-7; 15 bases match TRBD2. The J segment lost 2 bases and the V segment lost 2 bases, leaving 11 bases of the junction unmatched. Germline CDR1 reads SGHNT; CDR2 reads YYREEE (reference sequence). The CDR3 has 19 amino acids. CDR3 in DNA: TGTGCCAGCAGCTTAGGATCTGGACTAGCGGGAGGGATGACCTACGAGCAGTACTTC. Residues: CASSLGSGLAGGMTYEQYF.

The chain is built from TRBV23-1 and TRBJ1-3; D call uncertain. TRBV23-1 counts as an open reading frame of uncertain function. Trimming took off 4 bases at V and 1 base at J, with 11 bases between the two ends. This CDR3 comprises 15 residues. The CDR3 spells CASSRPGASGNTIYF. Here the CDR3 DNA reads TGCGCCAGCAGTCGCCCGGGAGCTTCTGGAAACACCATATATTTT.

This clone showed up just a few times. V gene TRBV6-1 combines with J gene TRBJ2-7, with 8 positions matching TRBD1. Germline trimming cut 1 base from V and 4 bases from J; bases unmatched to any gene: 9. CDR1 is MNHNS, CDR2 SASEGT, per germline. The CDR3 consists of 16 residues. The CDR3 loop is CASSEVGQGAIYEQYF. CDR3 in DNA: TGTGCCAGCAGTGAAGTAGGGCAGGGGGCAATTTACGAGCAGTACTTC.

V and J are TRBV11-3 and TRBJ2-5; a weak D match, TRBD2 (6 bases). CDR1 SGHNT and CDR2 YENEEA come from the germline V gene. The V and J ends lost 2 bases and 4 bases respectively, with 8 bases between them. This CDR3 is 13 amino acids long. In nucleotides, the CDR3 is TGTGCCAGCAGCTTAAGGGGAGGAGAGACCCAGTACTTC. This codes for CASSLRGGETQYF.

This chain connects TRBV6-5 to TRBJ2-1; D is undetermined. Germline lookup yields CDR1 MNHEY and CDR2 SVGAGI. V dropped 6 bases and J dropped 8 bases, with 17 bases sitting between them. The CDR3 covers 14 residues. The CDR3 DNA is TGTGCCAGCAGCCTTCTTCCTAGTCGCTATGAGCAGTTCTTC. Protein product: CASSLLPSRYEQFF.

V gene TRBV5-4 combines with J gene TRBJ1-1; 8 bases fit TRBD1. The V and J ends lost 3 bases and 1 base, in that order; junction bases with no gene match: 8. This CDR3 is built from 16 residues. Germline lookup yields CDR1 SGHNT and CDR2 YYREEE (reference sequence). The CDR3 region is CASSYADREWNTEAFF. The CDR3 DNA reads TGTGCCAGCAGCTACGCGGACAGGGAATGGAACACTGAAGCTTTCTTT.

This chain uses TRBV13 with TRBJ1-2, with a tentative D call TRBD1 (5 bases). Germline CDR1 is PRHDT and CDR2 is FYEKMQ (reference sequence). The germline V and J ends were trimmed by 5 bases and 3 bases, with 13 bases remaining between them. CDR3 size: 14 residues. The DNA for the CDR3 is TGTGCCAGCAGCCCTAGGAAGGGGTACTATGGCTACACCTTC. This sequence encodes CASSPRKGYYGYTF.

The rearrangement joins TRBV2 to TRBJ1-1; D is perhaps TRBD1 (6 bases). V was cut by 5 bases and J by 6 bases, with 13 bases left in between. This CDR3 has 13 residues. Germline V lookup: CDR1 SNHLY, CDR2 FYNNEI. Here the CDR3 DNA reads TGTGCCAGCAGTAAACAGGGTATCGCTGAAGCTTTCTTT. Protein sequence: CASSKQGIAEAFF. Complete variable domain (other parts from reference TRBV2 and TRBJ1-1): EPEVTQTPSHQVTQMGQEVILRCVPISNHLYFYWYRQILGQKVEFLVSFYNNEISEKSEIFDDQFSVERPDGSNFTLKIRSTKLEDSAMYFCASSKQGIAEAFFGQGTRLTVV.

The V and J genes are TRBV5-6 and TRBJ2-7; 7 nucleotides line up with TRBD2. V shed 2 bases and J 2 bases; nucleotides not matched to a gene: 10. The germline V gene encodes CDR1 SGHDT and CDR2 YYEEEE. CDR3 length equals 16 residues. The CDR3, as DNA: TGTGCCAGCAGCTTTTCCGAGGGAGGGCCGCCCTACGAGCAGTACTTC. Protein sequence: CASSFSEGGPPYEQYF.